This TCR beta chain was sequenced for a study of blood T cell repertoires in COVID-19. Method: immunoSEQ multiplex PCR; TCRdb's copy keeps in-frame clones and lacks some. Of approximately 260,000 clones listed, less than 85% are singletons. Sequences were obtained from peripheral blood. The clonotype was recovered from a woman aged 80 or older with active or convalescent COVID-19.

This CDR3 is CASSARQGRNSPLHF. The CDR3 nucleotides are TGTGCCAGCTCCGCAAGACAGGGTCGGAATTCACCCCTCCACTTT. The chain has TRBV18 and TRBJ1-6; TRBD1 aligns across 7 bases. Germline V gene data show CDR1 as KGHSH and CDR2 as LQKENI. V lost 6 bases, J lost 7 bases, and 9 bases stayed unmatched. The CDR3 loop spans 15 amino acids.